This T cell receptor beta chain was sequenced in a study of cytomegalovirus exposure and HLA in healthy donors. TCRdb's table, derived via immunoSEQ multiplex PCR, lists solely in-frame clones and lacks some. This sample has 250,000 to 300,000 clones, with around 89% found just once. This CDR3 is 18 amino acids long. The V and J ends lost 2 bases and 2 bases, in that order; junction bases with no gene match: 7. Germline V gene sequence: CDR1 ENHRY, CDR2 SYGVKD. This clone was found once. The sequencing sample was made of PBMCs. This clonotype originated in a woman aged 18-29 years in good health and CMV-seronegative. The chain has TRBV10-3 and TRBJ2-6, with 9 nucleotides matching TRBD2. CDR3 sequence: CAISERGGALTGANVLTF. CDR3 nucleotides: TGTGCCATCAGTGAGCGCGGGGGGGCCTTAACTGGGGCCAACGTCCTGACTTTC.